This TCR beta chain originates from a study of T cells in Graves' hyperthyroidism and ophthalmopathy. The germline V gene has CDR1 MDHEN and CDR2 SYDVKM. This CDR3 spans 16 amino acids. Trimming took 6 bases from V and 8 from J; bases not matched to a gene: 15. RNA transcripts provided the source from which TCR beta CDR3 regions were amplified. First-round RT-PCR of the TCR CDR3 relied on the HTBI primer set. MiXCR, run by TCRdb on the multiplex PCR reads, gives a single entry per CDR3 protein. Seen here are 380,000 or so distinct CDR3 sequences, approximately 15% observed once, and the top ten hold under 25%. This clonotype was found a few times.

The V call is TRBV28, the J call TRBJ2-7; 11 bases match TRBD2. This TCR derives from a man younger than 45 with Graves' hyperthyroidism that later progressed to Graves' ophthalmopathy. The material sequenced was blood. The CDR3 is CASRPLPSGGLSQQYF. The DNA for the CDR3 is TGTGCCAGCAGACCCCTTCCTAGCGGGGGGCTGTCTCAGCAGTACTTC.